Shown below are 27 T cell receptor beta chains from a single sample sequenced in a study of shared T cell receptors in the human thymus. Produced via immunoSEQ multiplex PCR; TCRdb's table is partial and in-frame only. The sample lists about 500,000 clones; approximately 80% were seen once. The data also belong to a second study, concerning human thymus T cells.

Sequencing used thymocytes. The receptors originated from a boy under three years old with a congenital heart defect.

The chain links TRBV25-1 to TRBJ2-5, with TRBD1 identical over 7 bases. This CDR3 comprises 17 residues. Germline V gene lookup returns CDR1 MGHDK and CDR2 SYGVNS. The trim removed 5 bases at V and 6 bases at J, leaving 18 bases unmatched. The CDR3: CASSIFHRRQGDQTQYF. DNA of the CDR3: TGTGCCAGCAGTATTTTCCATCGGAGACAGGGTGATCAGACCCAGTACTTC.

The rearrangement uses TRBV5-6 and TRBJ2-1; D gene uncertain. CDR3 length: 12 residues. Germline CDR1 and CDR2: SGHDT and YYEEEE. The ends were cut back, 2 bases at V and 3 bases at J, with 3 bases in the middle. The CDR3 protein is CASSFIYNEQFF. The CDR3 bases are TGTGCCAGCAGCTTCATCTACAATGAGCAGTTCTTC.

This clone was picked up a small number of times. The chain is built from TRBV27 and TRBJ1-1; 8 nucleotides align to TRBD1. The V segment lost 0 bases and the J segment 1 base; nucleotides outside the gene matches: 4. Per the germline V gene, CDR1 is MNHEY and CDR2 is SMNVEV (reference sequence). The CDR3 consists of 16 residues. This chain's CDR3 is CASSLSRDRRNTEAFF. For the CDR3, the DNA is TGTGCCAGCAGTTTATCTCGGGACAGGCGGAACACTGAAGCTTTCTTT.

The rearrangement uses TRBV6-6 and TRBJ2-7, with 9 bases fitting TRBD2. CDR3 length equals 13 residues. The ends lost 7 bases at V and 5 bases at J; junction bases unmatched: 6. Germline V gene lookup returns CDR1 MNHNY and CDR2 SVGAGI (reference sequence). CDR3 protein: CASIRREGHEQYF. The CDR3 DNA reads TGTGCCAGCATCCGGCGGGAGGGCCACGAGCAGTACTTC.

J is TRBJ1-1 and V is TRBV29-1, with a tentative D call TRBD1 (5 bases). CDR1 and CDR2 from the germline V gene are SQVTM and ANQGSEA. The CDR3 consists of 15 residues. Trimming removed 7 bases at V and 7 bases at J, with 25 bases between. In nucleotides, the CDR3 is TGCAGCGGCCTAGTACGGGACTCCGGGTGGGTTGAAGCTTTCTTT. Amino acid sequence: CSGLVRDSGWVEAFF.

The gene calls are TRBV5-1 and TRBJ2-1, with D possibly matching TRBD2 (6 bases). Germline V gene lookup returns CDR1 SGHRS and CDR2 YFSETQ. Trimming removed 4 bases from V and 6 bases from J, with 11 bases in between. The CDR3 is made up of 13 amino acids. CDR3 sequence reads: CASSLRDFNEQFF. Here the CDR3 DNA reads TGCGCCAGCAGCCTCCGGGACTTCAATGAGCAGTTCTTC.

This clone turned up a few times. This chain connects TRBV11-2 to TRBJ1-1; possibly TRBD1 for D (5 bases). The germline V gene has CDR1 SGHAT and CDR2 FQNNGV. This CDR3 has 16 amino acids. The germline V and J ends were trimmed by 0 bases and 0 bases, with 11 bases remaining between them. For the CDR3, the DNA is TGTGCCAGCAGCTTAGAGTTAAGGGGCATGAACACTGAAGCTTTCTTT. The encoded protein is CASSLELRGMNTEAFF.

The chain recombines TRBV11-2 with TRBJ1-3; D gene uncertain. The V gene's germline CDR1 is SGHAT and CDR2 FQNNGV. V was clipped by 2 bases and J by 8 bases, with 10 bases between them. The CDR3 loop spans 13 amino acids. CDR3 loop: CASSLSRKDTIYF. The DNA for the CDR3 is TGTGCCAGCAGCTTATCGAGGAAGGACACCATATATTTT.

The rearrangement links TRBV6-1 to TRBJ1-3, with D perhaps TRBD1 (5 bases). Trimming pared 6 bases from V and 0 bases from J, leaving 12 bases between. Looked up from germline, CDR1 is MNHNS and CDR2 is SASEGT. This CDR3 has 15 amino acids. In DNA form, the CDR3 reads TGTGCCAGCAGGGGGGAGGTTCCCTCTGGAAACACCATATATTTT. It translates to CASRGEVPSGNTIYF.

This chain uses TRBV19 with TRBJ2-2; 7 bases map to TRBD2. The CDR3 consists of 20 residues. Germline-derived CDR1 and CDR2 are LNHDA and SQIVND (reference sequence). Trimming cost V 8 bases and J 0 bases; bases outside gene matches: 21. The CDR3 protein is CASRNGSVRESATNTGELFF. CDR3 in DNA: TGTGCCAGTCGAAATGGGTCGGTGCGGGAGAGTGCCACGAACACCGGGGAGCTGTTTTTT.

Of note for this clone: Germline is not matched at one junction end, which may reflect a read error. The gene calls are TRBV5-5 and TRBJ2-1; 11 bases match TRBD1. The CDR3 extends over 19 amino acids. CDR1 is SGHKS and CDR2 is YYEKEE in the germline V gene (reference sequence). In DNA form, the CDR3 reads TGTGCCAGCAACTTGGGGGACAGGGGGATCCTGCGGGCTAACAATGAGCAGTTCTTC. Translated: CASNLGDRGILRANNEQFF. The variable domain in full, completed from reference TRBV5-5 and TRBJ2-1, reads DAGVTQSPTHLIKTRGQQVTLRCSPISGHKSVSWYQQVLGQGPQFIFQYYEKEERGRGNFPDRFSARQFPNYSSELNVNALLLGDSALYLCASNLGDRGILRANNEQFFGPGTRLTVL.

This clone was recorded a few times. This chain joins TRBV5-1 and TRBJ2-3, with 9 bases matching TRBD2. The germline V gene has CDR1 SGHRS and CDR2 YFSETQ. The V segment lost 7 bases and the J segment 6 bases; nucleotides outside the gene matches: 12. This CDR3 spans 15 amino acids. As DNA, the CDR3 is TGCGCCAGCCAGGGCCCAGCGGGGGGAGGTGATACGCAGTATTTT. Protein product: CASQGPAGGGDTQYF. Variable domain in full (rest from reference TRBV5-1 and TRBJ2-3): KAGVTQTPRYLIKTRGQQVTLSCSPISGHRSVSWYQQTPGQGLQFLFEYFSETQRNKGNFPGRFSGRQFSNSRSEMNVSTLELGDSALYLCASQGPAGGGDTQYFGPGTRLTVL.

The J gene is TRBJ2-7, the V gene TRBV5-1; TRBD2 agrees at 13 bases. The trim removed 3 bases at V and 1 base at J, leaving 16 bases unmatched. The CDR3 consists of 20 residues. Germline V gene data show CDR1 as SGHRS and CDR2 as YFSETQ. The CDR3 bases are TGCGCCAGCAGCTCCCCAACAACAGGACTAGCGGGAGAGGGTTCCTACGAGCAGTACTTC. It specifies CASSSPTTGLAGEGSYEQYF.

The chain has TRBV7-3 and TRBJ2-7; 10 positions agree with TRBD1. The CDR3 covers 14 residues. CDR1 is SGHTA, CDR2 FQGTGA, per germline. Trimming at V came to 6 bases and at J to 5 bases, leaving 7 bases not matched to a gene. CDR3 nucleotide sequence: TGTGCCAGCAGTCGCGGGACAGGGGAGCACGAGCAGTACTTC. It specifies CASSRGTGEHEQYF. The whole variable domain, remainder taken from reference TRBV7-3 and TRBJ2-7, is GAGVSQTPSNKVTEKGKYVELRCDPISGHTALYWYRQSLGQGPEFLIYFQGTGAADDSGLPNDRFFAVRPEGSVSTLKIQRTERGDSAVYLCASSRGTGEHEQYFGPGTRLTVT.

The J gene is TRBJ2-3, the V gene TRBV7-2; the D gene is possibly TRBD1 (6 bases). Germline assignment: CDR1 SGHTA and CDR2 FQGNSA. This CDR3 comprises 14 residues. Trimming shortened V by 8 bases and J by 1 base, and 13 bases separated the two germline ends. CDR3 DNA: TGTGCCAGCCGCCGGCCAGGGGGCACAGATACGCAGTATTTT. As protein: CASRRPGGTDTQYF. The complete variable domain, with remaining parts taken from reference TRBV7-2 and TRBJ2-3, reads GAGVSQSPSNKVTEKGKDVELRCDPISGHTALYWYRQSLGQGLEFLIYFQGNSAPDKSGLPSDRFSAERTGGSVSTLTIQRTQQEDSAVYLCASRRPGGTDTQYFGPGTRLTVL.

The chain carries TRBV4-3 and TRBJ2-1; 7 nucleotides line up with TRBD2. Unmatched junction bases numbered 11, after V lost 5 bases and J lost 4 bases. CDR1 is LGHNA, CDR2 YSLEER, per germline. The CDR3 length is 16 residues. The CDR3: CASSELRTRPYNEQFF. The CDR3 DNA reads TGCGCCAGCAGCGAACTCCGGACTAGGCCATACAATGAGCAGTTCTTC.

This chain uses TRBV4-3 with TRBJ2-7; D gene unclear. The CDR3 has 15 residues. V shed 0 bases and J shed 3 bases, with 12 bases lying between them. In germline, CDR1 is LGHNA, CDR2 YSLEER. The CDR3 protein is CASSQESSYNYEQYF. The CDR3 coding sequence is TGCGCCAGCAGCCAAGAGAGCTCCTATAACTACGAGCAGTACTTC.

The chain joins TRBV5-6 to TRBJ2-5; 8 bases align to TRBD1. Germline loops: CDR1 SGHDT, CDR2 YYEEEE. The trim removed 0 bases at V and 4 bases at J, leaving 14 bases unmatched. The CDR3 loop spans 18 amino acids. The CDR3 here is CASSLVAGTGRGGETQYF. CDR3 DNA sequence: TGTGCCAGCAGCTTGGTTGCCGGGACAGGTCGGGGAGGAGAGACCCAGTACTTC.

V gene TRBV27 combines with J gene TRBJ2-3, with D uncertain. This CDR3 is 14 amino acids long. The germline gives CDR1 MNHEY, CDR2 SMNVEV (reference sequence). Between the trimmed V and J ends, which lost 2 bases and 2 bases, there was a span of 8 bases. CDR3 loop: CASSLAPNTDTQYF. As DNA, the CDR3 is TGTGCCAGCAGTTTAGCCCCTAACACAGATACGCAGTATTTT.

The chain employs TRBV30 and TRBJ2-4; 7 nucleotides agree with TRBD1. Germline CDR1 reads GTSNPN; CDR2 reads SVGIG (reference sequence). This CDR3 comprises 21 residues. The V segment lost 0 bases and the J segment 2 bases; nucleotides outside the gene matches: 22. The CDR3 loop is CAWSVDPPTGRLEVTKNIQYF. The CDR3 coding sequence is TGTGCCTGGAGTGTAGACCCCCCGACAGGGAGATTGGAGGTAACCAAAAACATTCAGTACTTC.

The J gene is TRBJ1-1, the V gene TRBV7-8; TRBD1 might be the D (6 bases). CDR1 and CDR2 (germline): SGHVS, FQNEAQ. This CDR3 contains 16 residues. Trimming cost V 2 bases and J 0 bases, with 13 bases left between them. The CDR3 bases are TGTGCCAGCAGCTTAACCCCGGGACACCTGAACACTGAAGCTTTCTTT. This encodes CASSLTPGHLNTEAFF.

This clone has only a few counts. The rearrangement uses TRBV5-8 and TRBJ1-1; D is unclear. The CDR3 loop spans 15 amino acids. V was shortened by 4 bases and J by 6 bases, with 19 bases between the two germline ends. Germline CDR1 reads SGHTS; CDR2 reads YDEGEE. The CDR3 sequence: CASSPRQKQDAEAFF. The DNA for the CDR3 is TGTGCCAGCAGCCCGAGACAAAAACAAGACGCTGAAGCTTTCTTT.

The chain couples TRBV6-5 to TRBJ2-7; 7 nucleotides match TRBD1. The ends lost 4 bases at V and 3 bases at J; junction bases unmatched: 9. The CDR3 has 15 amino acids. Germline CDR1 reads MNHEY; CDR2 reads SVGAGI. CDR3 sequence (DNA): TGTGCCAGCAGTTTCTCGACAGGGCGCAACTACGAGCAGTACTTC. This gives the protein CASSFSTGRNYEQYF.

The CDR3 DNA follows: TGTGCCAGCAGTTACGACAGGGAGCCTCAAGAGACCCAGTACTTC. Translating gives CASSYDREPQETQYF. The chain couples TRBV27 to TRBJ2-5; 7 nucleotides line up with TRBD1. J gave up 2 bases and V 4 bases, and 7 bases lay outside the gene matches. Germline values: CDR1 MNHEY, CDR2 SMNVEV (reference sequence). The CDR3 extends over 15 amino acids.

The gene calls are TRBV6-5 and TRBJ1-2; D possibly corresponds to TRBD1 (6 bases). The CDR3 is 14 residues long. Per the germline V gene, CDR1 is MNHEY and CDR2 is SVGAGI. The V gene lost 0 bases and the J gene lost 8 bases, with 13 bases spanning the gap. CDR3 coding DNA: TGTGCCAGCAGTTACTCCGGGGGCGGGGGCGGCTACACCTTC. It codes for CASSYSGGGGGYTF.

The rearrangement links TRBV15 to TRBJ2-7, with TRBD2 matching 9 bases. Looked up from germline, CDR1 is LNHNV and CDR2 is YYDKDF (reference sequence). After removal of 4 bases from V and 6 bases from J, the junction contained 7 bases not matched to a gene. The CDR3 contains 14 residues. The CDR3 DNA sequence: TGTGCCACCAGCATTTGCGGGAGGGATTGCGAGCAGTACTTC. It encodes CATSICGRDCEQYF.

V is TRBV11-2 and J is TRBJ2-7; 9 positions match TRBD2. The trim removed 5 bases at V and 2 bases at J, leaving 13 bases unmatched. The CDR3 is 17 residues long. In germline, CDR1 is SGHAT, CDR2 FQNNGV. The CDR3 nucleotides are TGTGCCAGCAGCGGCACCAAGGGCGGGAGGGGTCCCTACGAGCAGTACTTC. Translation: CASSGTKGGRGPYEQYF.